Listed here are 2 T cell receptor beta chains from one sample, sequenced in a study of regulatory T cells in long-lasting Graves disease. TCR beta libraries were built with iRepertoire HTBI primers and Arm-PCR of CDR3 regions. A single record per CDR3 protein comes from TCRdb applying MiXCR to the multiplex PCR reads. Of roughly 510,000 distinct CDR3 sequences in the sample, about 16% were seen once. The time point: newly diagnosed GD, antithyroid drugs for less than 3 months. The TCR library was made from RNA that had been extracted from PBMCs in TRIzol. A further study also used this sample, focusing on T cells in Graves' hyperthyroidism and ophthalmopathy.

The sample here was peripheral blood mononuclear cells (PBMCs), taken at new diagnosis, from a patient treated with antithyroid drugs. Every receptor here comes from a man in his late teens or twenties with Graves disease.

This clonotype was detected a few times. The chain employs TRBV10-3 and TRBJ1-1; perhaps TRBD1 as D (5 bases). Germline CDR1 reads ENHRY; CDR2 reads SYGVKD. V lost 6 bases and J lost 0, with 8 bases in between. The CDR3 spans 13 residues. Here the CDR3 reads CAIRGGLNTEAFF. The DNA of the CDR3 is TGTGCCATCAGGGGGGGGTTGAACACTGAAGCTTTCTTT.

The chain joins TRBV16 to TRBJ2-5; no clear D. The J call could be wrong; TRBJ2-7 is a better fit for the DNA end. The CDR3 has 13 residues. Germline V gives CDR1 KGHSY, CDR2 FQNENV. CDR3 DNA sequence: TGTGCCAGCAGCATCTCAGACTCCTACGAGCAGTACTTC. Translation gives CASSISDSYEQYF.